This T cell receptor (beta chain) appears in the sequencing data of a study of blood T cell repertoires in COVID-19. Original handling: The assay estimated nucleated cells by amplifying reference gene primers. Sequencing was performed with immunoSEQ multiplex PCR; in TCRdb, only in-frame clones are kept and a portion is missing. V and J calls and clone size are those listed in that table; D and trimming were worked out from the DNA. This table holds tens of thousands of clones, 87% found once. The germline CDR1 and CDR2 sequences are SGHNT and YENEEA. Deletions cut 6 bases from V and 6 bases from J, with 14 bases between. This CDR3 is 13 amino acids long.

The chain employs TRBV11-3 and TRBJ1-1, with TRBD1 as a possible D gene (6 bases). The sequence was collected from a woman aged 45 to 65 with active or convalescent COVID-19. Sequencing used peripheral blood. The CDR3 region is CASSLNRDSEAFF. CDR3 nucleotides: TGTGCCAGCAGTTTAAACAGGGATTCTGAAGCTTTCTTT.